This TCR beta chain appears in the sequencing data of a study of Graves' ophthalmopathy and Graves' hyperthyroidism. Study-level results: A majority of expanded thyroid clonotypes exceeding 0.001 frequency were likewise present in blood.

The CDR3 is 13 residues long. V shed 6 bases and J shed 2 bases, with 10 bases lying between them. Germline assignment: CDR1 SQVTM and CDR2 ANQGSEA. Amplification of the TCR beta CDR3 regions used RNA transcripts (as template). The authors performed first-round RT-PCR with HTBI primers and then a second-round multiplex PCR. TCRdb ran MiXCR on the multiplex PCR reads and lists one entry per CDR3 protein. The repertoire includes around 600,000 distinct CDR3 sequences, about 41% of them detected once, and around 3.3% sits in the top ten. This clonotype appeared many times. No antigen is known for it. J is TRBJ1-4 and V is TRBV29-1; a possible D gene is TRBD1 (5 bases). The sequencing sample was made of peripheral blood. This TCR was recovered from an adult man with Graves' ophthalmopathy. The CDR3 DNA sequence: TGCAGCGTGTGGTCAGGGACTAATGAAAAACTGTTTTTT. This encodes CSVWSGTNEKLFF.